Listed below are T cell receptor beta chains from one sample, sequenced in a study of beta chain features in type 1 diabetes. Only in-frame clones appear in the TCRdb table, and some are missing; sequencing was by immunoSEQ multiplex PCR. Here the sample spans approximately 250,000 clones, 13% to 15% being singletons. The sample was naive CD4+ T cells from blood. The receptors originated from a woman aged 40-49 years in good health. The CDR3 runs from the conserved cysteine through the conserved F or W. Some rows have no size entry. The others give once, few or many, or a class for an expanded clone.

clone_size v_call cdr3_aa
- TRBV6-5 CASSYQFSNYGYTF
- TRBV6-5 CASSYRDRGRGDTQYF
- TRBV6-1 CASSRRVSTEAFF
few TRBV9 CASSVGGGLYGYTF
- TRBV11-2 CATQPRESEAFF
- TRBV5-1 CASSPDRGTEAFF
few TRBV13 CASSLQAIRVYGYTF
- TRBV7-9 CASSLEPGQLSEAFF
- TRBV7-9 CASSPGVAGAGNTIYF
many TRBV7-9 CASPTGGPYNEQFF
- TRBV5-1 CASSLAGDPYEQYF
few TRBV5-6 CASSSRDRGSNNSPLHF
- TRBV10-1 CASSESIAGGPTDTQYF
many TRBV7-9 CASSALRSRDSSSYNEQFF
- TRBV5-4 CASSSDREAEAFF
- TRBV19 CASRPQASDTEAFF
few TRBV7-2 CASSRQAGALDEQYF
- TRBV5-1 CASSLDREGGKLFF
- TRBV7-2 CASSPQRAFQETQYF
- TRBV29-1 CSVGGADSGNTIYF
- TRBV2 CASSEAGQVYEQYF
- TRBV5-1 CASSVGRPGLAGAQYF
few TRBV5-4 CASTLAGGQETQYF
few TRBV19 CASKVQGGYEQYF
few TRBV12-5 CASGYRGLQPQHF
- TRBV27 CASSFRDPKDTEAFF
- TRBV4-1 CASSQVPMAQFF
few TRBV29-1 CSVEAGGSGNGYTF
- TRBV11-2 CASSLDRSGGVTNEQFF
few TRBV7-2 CASRSRGNQPQHF
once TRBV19 CASRSTGRVGELFF
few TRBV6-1 CASTLGGLEETQYF
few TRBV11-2 CASSSYRGRSGYTF
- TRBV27 CASSFSFQANNEQFF
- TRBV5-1 CASSLTGYTEAFF
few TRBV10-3 CAISGAGVGGYTF
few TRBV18 CASSPRGGDAFF
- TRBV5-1 CASSLDAAYNEQFF
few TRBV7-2 CASSFRAMLNTGELFF
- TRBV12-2 CASRPKMSTRGYNEQFF
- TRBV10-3 CAISGQYGYTF
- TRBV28 CASSLRQLNQPQHF
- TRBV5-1 CASSLQDPMNTEAFF
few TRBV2 CASMGNSDGYTF
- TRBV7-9 CASSPVGQGPLNTEAFF
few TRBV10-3 CAISRTSGGAGGETQYF